The clone carrying this T cell receptor beta chain was detected many times. The target antigen is unknown. This CDR3 comprises 15 residues. Germline CDR1 reads LGHNA; CDR2 reads YNFKEQ. V shed 6 bases and J shed 0 bases, with 13 bases lying between them. The sample originates from a study of prognosis after radiotherapy for stage I lung cancer. The overall study: Recruiting of stage I non-small cell lung cancer patients into the study occurred between April 2018 and early 2019. SBRT spanned 3 to 5 fractions, reaching a biologically effective dose of at least 100 Gy. Study findings and constraints: Metastatic and non-metastatic patients reportedly diverged in TRBV and TRBJ gene usage.

Template was genomic DNA; TCR beta CDR3 amplified in two multiplex PCR rounds. For every TRBV and TRBJ gene, a specific primer was used in first-round PCR. MiXCR was run by TCRdb on the multiplex PCR reads, yielding one entry per CDR3 protein. This table holds about 27,000 distinct CDR3 sequences, 25% to 30% found once. The patients, who had no history of other malignancies and had received no prior chemotherapy or radiotherapy, were all found to be node-negative on CT and PET/CT. This receptor was obtained from a donor aged 50 or older with non-small cell lung cancer. This chain links TRBV4-2 with TRBJ2-3; D may be TRBD1 (6 bases). The input for sequencing was PBMCs, taken before or after stereotactic body radiation therapy (not recorded which). CDR3 residues: CASRRQATSTDTQYF. The DNA for the CDR3 is TGTGCCAGCAGGAGACAGGCCACTAGCACAGATACGCAGTATTTT.